This T cell receptor (beta chain) was captured by sequencing in a study of cytomegalovirus exposure and HLA in healthy donors. Study-level information: Earlier results showed approximately 120 million unique TCR beta sequences derived from around 170 million T cells. Regarding the study as a whole: A later analysis showed that HLA-associated TCR beta chains had undergone more clonal expansion than equally common others. A list of about 180 TCR beta chains associated with cytomegalovirus was given.

A multiplex PCR was run with 60 Vbeta primers and 13 Jbeta primers. Original handling: Counted up in a later analysis, unique TCR beta chains came to some 80 million, with some 11 million shared. Produced via immunoSEQ multiplex PCR; TCRdb's table is partial and in-frame only. Clone size and the V and J calls come from that table; the DNA yielded D and trimming. The sample records 150,000 or so clones, just under 75% being singletons. Germline CDR1 is SNHLY and CDR2 is FYNNEI. V dropped 3 bases and J dropped 7 bases, with 9 bases sitting between them. The CDR3 runs to 12 residues. As regards this clone: Its antigen is unknown.

This TCR derives from a woman under 30 in good health and CMV-seronegative. Sequencing was performed on PBMCs. The V call is TRBV2, the J call TRBJ1-2; D might be TRBD1 (5 bases). This chain's CDR3 is CASSDGGFGYTF. The CDR3 coding sequence is TGTGCCAGCAGTGATGGGGGGTTTGGCTACACCTTC.